The rows below give T cell receptor beta chains drawn from one sample of a study of radiation and T cells in renal cell carcinoma. Produced via immunoSEQ multiplex PCR; TCRdb's table is partial and in-frame only. This sample has around 60,000 clones; roughly four fifths occur once, and the top ten carry over 6%. Source: blood, taken from a patient whose treatment included radiotherapy and nephrectomy. These receptors were obtained from a man in his sixties with renal cell carcinoma. CDR3s include the opening cysteine and the closing phenylalanine or tryptophan. Each record gives: V gene, D gene, clone size, J gene, CDR3 protein, CDR3 DNA. The D gene is left open where the match is weak. Some rows mark clone size as missing; the rest say once, few, many or name a class of expanded clone.

TRBV18	TRBD1	.	TRBJ2-3	CASSSTGVETDTQYF	TGTGCCAGCTCATCCACAGGGGTGGAGACAGATACGCAGTATTTT
TRBV6-4	TRBD2	.	TRBJ2-3	CASNPTSGTDTQYF	TGTGCCAGCAACCCGACTAGCGGGACAGATACGCAGTATTTT
TRBV5-1	.	.	TRBJ1-1	CASSLGPTDTEAFF	TGCGCCAGCAGCTTGGGCCCTACGGACACTGAAGCTTTCTTT
TRBV7-9	.	.	TRBJ1-2	CASGVDSYYGYTF	TGTGCCAGCGGGGTCGACAGTTACTATGGCTACACCTTC
TRBV29-1	.	.	TRBJ2-7	CSAKLKRQESDEQYF	TGCAGCGCGAAACTGAAACGACAGGAAAGCGACGAGCAGTACTTC
TRBV18	.	.	TRBJ2-5	CASSQNQETQYF	TGTGCCAGCTCACAGAATCAGGAGACCCAGTACTTC
TRBV27	TRBD1	.	TRBJ1-1	CASSPDRGLDEAFF	TGTGCCAGCAGTCCGGACAGGGGGCTTGATGAAGCTTTCTTT
TRBV5-4	TRBD1	.	TRBJ2-2	CASSLGGTGKRTGELFF	TGTGCCAGCAGCTTAGGGGGGACAGGGAAGCGCACCGGGGAGCTGTTTTTT
TRBV18	TRBD1	few	TRBJ2-2	CASSPRGTGAGELFF	TGTGCCAGCTCACCACGGGGGACAGGCGCCGGGGAGCTGTTTTTT
TRBV5-4	.	.	TRBJ2-3	CASSPNRGASTDTQYF	TGTGCCAGCAGCCCAAATCGTGGAGCCAGCACAGATACGCAGTATTTT
TRBV10-2	.	.	TRBJ2-2	CASREDSNTGELFF	TGCGCCAGCAGAGAAGACTCGAACACCGGGGAGCTGTTTTTT
TRBV14	.	.	TRBJ1-4	CASSQEWQTATNEKLFF	TGTGCCAGCAGCCAAGAGTGGCAGACTGCAACTAATGAAAAACTGTTTTTT
TRBV5-6	TRBD1	.	TRBJ2-3	CASSPKTGRSTDTQYF	TGTGCCAGCAGCCCCAAGACAGGGCGAAGCACAGATACGCAGTATTTT
TRBV2	TRBD1	.	TRBJ1-1	CASSESGGYTEAFF	TGTGCCAGCAGTGAATCAGGGGGGTACACTGAAGCTTTCTTT
TRBV4-3	TRBD1	.	TRBJ2-7	CASSQTGQAEQYF	TGCGCCAGCAGCCAAACCGGACAGGCCGAGCAGTACTTC
TRBV4-1	TRBD2	.	TRBJ2-1	CASSQESGRAGGIYNEQFF	TGCGCCAGCAGCCAAGAAAGTGGTCGGGCGGGAGGGATTTACAATGAGCAGTTCTTC
TRBV4-3	.	few	TRBJ2-5	CASSASQGSTKETQYF	TGCGCCAGCAGCGCAAGCCAGGGCTCGACAAAAGAGACCCAGTACTTC
TRBV9	.	.	TRBJ1-1	CASSVAWGDTEAFF	TGTGCCAGCAGCGTAGCGTGGGGGGACACTGAAGCTTTCTTT
TRBV6-5	.	once	TRBJ2-3	CASKPWSRIDTQYF	TGTGCCAGCAAGCCGTGGAGTCGGATAGATACGCAGTATTTT
TRBV11-1	.	.	TRBJ2-2	CASSPLPRGELFF	TGTGCCAGCAGCCCCCTCCCTAGAGGGGAGCTGTTTTTT
TRBV19	.	.	TRBJ1-5	CASSIGARQPQHF	TGTGCCAGTAGTATAGGGGCCCGGCAGCCCCAGCATTTT
TRBV20-1	TRBD1	few	TRBJ1-2	CSVTGGDGYTF	TGCAGTGTTACAGGGGGGGATGGCTACACCTTC
TRBV4-3	.	.	TRBJ1-4	CASSQEPSGQPNEKLFF	TGCGCCAGCAGCCAAGAACCTTCAGGACAGCCTAATGAAAAACTGTTTTTT
TRBV9	.	.	TRBJ1-2	CASSATPGGGGYTF	TGTGCCAGCAGCGCCACTCCGGGGGGCGGAGGCTACACCTTC
TRBV12-5	TRBD1	.	TRBJ1-1	CASGLRTGENTEAFF	TGTGCTAGTGGTTTGAGGACAGGGGAAAACACTGAAGCTTTCTTT
TRBV5-1	TRBD2	.	TRBJ2-2	CASRGTTTTGELFF	TGCGCCAGCAGGGGGACTACAACAACCGGGGAGCTGTTTTTT
TRBV15	.	.	TRBJ2-3	CATRSQNTDTQYF	TGTGCCACCAGGTCCCAGAACACAGATACGCAGTATTTT
TRBV13	.	.	TRBJ2-2	CASSLVRFGSGNTGELFF	TGTGCCAGCAGCTTAGTCCGCTTCGGGTCGGGGAACACCGGGGAGCTGTTTTTT
TRBV2	.	.	TRBJ1-3	CASSLWEASGNTIYF	TGTGCCAGCAGCCTGTGGGAGGCCTCTGGAAACACCATATATTTT
TRBV5-1	.	few	TRBJ2-1	CASHVGSNNEQFF	TGCGCCAGCCACGTGGGGAGCAACAATGAGCAGTTCTTC
TRBV7-2	.	.	TRBJ2-3	CASSLVGAASTDTQYF	TGTGCCAGCAGCTTAGTTGGCGCGGCTAGCACAGATACGCAGTATTTT
TRBV25-1	TRBD1	once	TRBJ2-7	CASSEGGDRGLFEQYF	TGTGCCAGCAGTGAAGGGGGTGACAGGGGGCTTTTCGAGCAGTACTTC
TRBV4-3	.	.	TRBJ2-1	CASSQLAGDGNEQFF	TGCGCCAGCAGCCAATTGGCAGGGGACGGGAATGAGCAGTTCTTC
TRBV9	.	once	TRBJ2-5	CASSVGRLQETQYF	TGTGCCAGCAGCGTAGGACGCCTACAAGAGACCCAGTACTTC
TRBV14	.	.	TRBJ1-2	CASSPQGYGYTF	TGTGCCAGCAGCCCGCAGGGATACGGCTACACCTTC
TRBV7-2	.	.	TRBJ2-3	CASSPYPRADTQYF	TGTGCCAGCAGCCCATACCCTCGCGCGGATACGCAGTATTTT
TRBV27	.	.	TRBJ1-6	CASSQLPGNSPLHF	TGTGCCAGCAGCCAACTTCCAGGGAATTCACCCCTCCACTTT
TRBV19	TRBD1	.	TRBJ2-1	CASSVGQGAYNEQFF	TGTGCCAGTAGTGTCGGACAGGGGGCTTACAATGAGCAGTTCTTC
TRBV19	.	few	TRBJ1-2	CASSMRGPDRNYGYTF	TGTGCCAGTAGTATGAGGGGACCGGATCGAAACTATGGCTACACCTTC
TRBV11-2	.	.	TRBJ2-5	CASSFPSFETQYF	TGTGCCAGCAGCTTTCCTAGCTTCGAGACCCAGTACTTC
TRBV18	TRBD2	.	TRBJ2-1	CASSRLAGFSYNEQFF	TGTGCCAGCTCACGGCTAGCGGGGTTCTCCTACAATGAGCAGTTCTTC
TRBV6-4	.	.	TRBJ2-3	CASSVESGPPLDTQYF	TGTGCCAGCAGTGTTGAATCCGGGCCCCCGTTAGATACGCAGTATTTT